The rows below give T cell receptor beta chains drawn from one sample of a study of OX40 agonist ivuxolimab in advanced cancers. TCRdb's copy holds only in-frame clones and misses some; the assay was immunoSEQ multiplex PCR. Altogether roughly 60,000 clones are present, about 84% being singletons, with the ten largest covering about 3%. Source: CD4+ or CD8+ T cells sorted from blood, taken in a trial of the OX40 agonist ivuxolimab. The receptors come from an adult with an advanced solid tumor such as melanoma, head and neck, liver or kidney cancer. Each CDR3 is given with its conserved first and last residue. A D gene is named only where the DNA matches it firmly. Rows may omit the clone size; those that give it use once, few, many or a size class.

clone size | D gene | J gene | V gene | CDR3 protein | CDR3 DNA
NA | NA | TRBJ1-6 | TRBV7-8 | CASTSFQLSYNSPLHF | TGTGCCAGCACCTCTTTCCAGCTCTCCTATAATTCACCCCTCCACTTT
NA | NA | TRBJ2-7 | TRBV28 | CASTPTRGYEQYF | TGTGCTAGCACCCCGACACGGGGCTACGAGCAGTACTTC
NA | NA | TRBJ1-2 | TRBV9 | CASSVTPQGGNYGYTF | TGTGCCAGCAGCGTAACCCCGCAAGGAGGGAACTATGGCTACACCTTC
NA | NA | TRBJ1-5 | TRBV2 | CASNGRRDQPQHF | TGTGCCAGCAATGGGAGACGGGATCAGCCCCAGCATTTT
NA | NA | TRBJ1-1 | TRBV28 | CASSPGVTEAFF | TGTGCCAGCAGCCCGGGGGTTACTGAAGCTTTCTTT
NA | NA | TRBJ2-1 | TRBV6-6 | CASSYQGLWGNEQFF | TGTGCCAGCAGTTACCAGGGGCTCTGGGGCAATGAGCAGTTCTTC
NA | TRBD1 | TRBJ2-7 | TRBV5-1 | CASSGTDAYEQYF | TGCGCCAGCAGCGGGACAGATGCCTACGAGCAGTACTTC
NA | TRBD1 | TRBJ2-3 | TRBV27 | CATGYRGRGTDTQYF | TGTGCCACAGGTTACAGGGGCAGGGGCACAGATACGCAGTATTTT
NA | TRBD1 | TRBJ1-3 | TRBV2 | CASTLTGASGNTIYF | TGTGCCAGCACCCTTACAGGGGCCTCTGGAAACACCATATATTTT
NA | NA | TRBJ2-2 | TRBV7-2 | CASSLWHRRSGELFF | TGTGCCAGCAGCTTATGGCACCGAAGAAGCGGGGAGCTGTTTTTT
NA | NA | TRBJ2-5 | TRBV27 | CASSPRPGHLETQYF | TGTGCCAGCAGTCCCAGACCGGGACACCTAGAGACCCAGTACTTC
NA | NA | TRBJ2-7 | TRBV6-1 | CASRLEGIYEQYF | TGTGCCAGCAGGCTGGAGGGGATCTACGAGCAGTACTTC
NA | NA | TRBJ1-6 | TRBV7-7 | CASSPDQNSPLHF | TGTGCTAGCAGCCCCGACCAGAATTCACCCCTCCACTTT
NA | NA | TRBJ1-2 | TRBV7-2 | CASSLDRQVYGYTF | TGTGCCAGCAGCTTAGATCGGCAGGTCTATGGCTACACCTTC
NA | TRBD2 | TRBJ2-5 | TRBV4-1 | CASSQDQRGWETQYF | TGCGCCAGCAGCCAAGACCAGCGGGGGTGGGAGACCCAGTACTTC
NA | NA | TRBJ1-5 | TRBV11-2 | CASSLQGSQPQHF | TGTGCCAGCAGCTTACAGGGTTCTCAGCCCCAGCATTTT
NA | NA | TRBJ2-2 | TRBV18 | CASSPPSWNGELFF | TGTGCCAGCTCACCACCATCCTGGAACGGGGAGCTGTTTTTT
few | TRBD2 | TRBJ2-7 | TRBV25-1 | CASGLAGTYEQYF | TGTGCCAGTGGACTAGCGGGGACCTACGAGCAGTACTTC
NA | NA | TRBJ1-2 | TRBV19 | CASSIKVRDYGYTF | TGTGCCAGTAGTATTAAGGTCAGGGACTATGGCTACACCTTC
NA | TRBD1 | TRBJ2-5 | TRBV7-2 | CASSLMRTGEGETQYF | TGTGCCAGCAGCTTAATGAGGACAGGGGAAGGTGAGACCCAGTACTTC
NA | NA | TRBJ2-7 | TRBV5-6 | CASSLDFHPTYEQYF | TGTGCCAGCAGCTTGGATTTTCACCCAACCTACGAGCAGTACTTC
NA | NA | TRBJ2-5 | TRBV15 | CATSRGRDSPSETQYF | TGTGCCACCAGCAGAGGTCGGGACTCCCCCTCGGAGACCCAGTACTTC
NA | TRBD1 | TRBJ1-2 | TRBV2 | CASKWDRGPNYGYTF | TGTGCCAGCAAGTGGGACAGGGGCCCCAACTATGGCTACACCTTC
NA | NA | TRBJ2-5 | TRBV11-3 | CASSRDSVGTQYF | TGTGCCAGCAGCCGCGACAGCGTCGGGACCCAGTACTTC
few | TRBD1 | TRBJ2-7 | TRBV19 | CASSDPGQGVEQYF | TGTGCCAGTAGTGACCCGGGACAGGGCGTCGAGCAGTACTTC
NA | TRBD1 | TRBJ1-1 | TRBV4-1 | CASTTGGLNMNTEAFF | TGCGCCAGTACGACAGGGGGTCTCAACATGAACACTGAAGCTTTCTTT
once | TRBD2 | TRBJ2-7 | TRBV6-5 | CASILTSGGSYEQYF | TGTGCCAGCATTTTGACTAGCGGGGGGTCCTACGAGCAGTACTTC
NA | NA | TRBJ2-2 | TRBV30 | CAWSARGLSSLGELFF | TGTGCCTGGAGTGCCCGGGGACTCTCATCACTCGGGGAGCTGTTTTTT
NA | NA | TRBJ2-1 | TRBV4-2 | CASSQDGINGNYNEQFF | TGTGCCAGCAGCCAAGATGGTATAAACGGGAATTACAATGAGCAGTTCTTC
NA | NA | TRBJ2-3 | TRBV11-2 | CASSLTEGTDTQYF | TGTGCCAGCAGCTTAACGGAGGGAACAGATACGCAGTATTTT
medium-sized | NA | TRBJ1-4 | TRBV5-5 | CASSRAQGNEKLFF | TGTGCCAGCAGCCGGGCCCAGGGAAATGAAAAACTGTTTTTT
few | NA | TRBJ2-2 | TRBV5-6 | CASSRYARGTGELFF | TGTGCCAGCAGCCGATACGCTAGGGGTACCGGGGAGCTGTTTTTT
NA | NA | TRBJ1-5 | TRBV28 | CASSLVGGNQPQHF | TGTGCCAGCAGTTTAGTCGGCGGCAATCAGCCCCAGCATTTT
few | NA | TRBJ1-6 | TRBV6-6 | CASISQGYSPLHF | TGTGCCAGCATCAGCCAGGGTTATTCACCCCTCCACTTT
few | NA | TRBJ2-6 | TRBV6-1 | CASSEMGSSGANVLTF | TGTGCCAGCAGTGAAATGGGTTCTTCTGGGGCCAACGTCCTGACTTTC
NA | NA | TRBJ2-1 | TRBV19 | CASTRGQQFF | TGTGCCAGTACCCGGGGGCAGCAGTTCTTC
NA | NA | TRBJ1-5 | TRBV6-5 | CASSYSGGNQPQHF | TGTGCCAGCAGTTACTCGGGGGGCAATCAGCCCCAGCATTTT
once | TRBD1 | TRBJ2-6 | TRBV9 | CASSSRTGEGSGANVLTF | TGTGCCAGCAGCTCCCGGACAGGGGAGGGCTCTGGGGCCAACGTCCTGACTTTC
NA | NA | TRBJ1-1 | TRBV7-2 | CASSSGPTGGEAFF | TGTGCCAGCAGCTCGGGTCCTACGGGGGGTGAAGCTTTCTTT
NA | NA | TRBJ1-4 | TRBV7-2 | CASSLGQGTEKLFF | TGTGCCAGCAGCTTAGGGCAGGGTACTGAAAAACTGTTTTTT
NA | NA | TRBJ1-2 | TRBV5-6 | CASRGRTWDYGYTF | TGTGCCAGCAGAGGACGTACATGGGATTATGGCTACACCTTC